Below are 16 T cell receptor beta chains sequenced from a single sample in a study of T cell repertoires in cytomegalovirus infection (dated by TCRdb to about 2019). The reads were generated on an Illumina HiSeq 1500. In TCRdb, the public reads were trimmed at Q25 with fastp and aligned with MiXCR, with productive beta chains retained. Under each unique CDR3 protein, matching rows form one entry showing the most common genes and DNA. The sample has roughly 320,000 distinct CDR3 sequences on record, more than 8% of them singletons. The ten largest clones capture around 4% of the sample. The sample taken for sequencing was PBMCs. These receptor sequences come from a human donor in good health (CMV status not recorded). Some clones in this sample may be carry-over from other donors' samples.

The chain carries TRBV20-1 and TRBJ1-5; perhaps TRBD1 as D (5 bases). This CDR3 comprises 14 residues. V lost 3 bases, J lost 1 base, and 10 bases lay in between. The germline CDR1 and CDR2 sequences are DFQATT and SNEGSKA (reference sequence). The CDR3 here is CSASQGGSNQPQHF. The CDR3 coding sequence is TGCAGTGCTAGCCAGGGTGGGAGCAATCAGCCCCAGCATTTT.

This clonotype was observed a handful of times. The genes are TRBV6-5 and TRBJ2-6, with 9 bases identical to TRBD2. The trim removed 0 bases at V and 4 bases at J, leaving 16 bases unmatched. Germline assignment: CDR1 MNHEY and CDR2 SVGAGI. This CDR3 has 21 amino acids. DNA of the CDR3: TGTGCCAGCAGTTACTCGAGGTCGGGGTCTGCGGGAGGGCCCGGGGCCAACGTCCTGACTTTC. It encodes CASSYSRSGSAGGPGANVLTF.

The genes are TRBV28 and TRBJ1-1; the D is unclear. The germline gives CDR1 MDHEN, CDR2 SYDVKM. This CDR3 has 11 residues. V was pared by 3 bases and J by 7 bases, with 6 bases between. CDR3: CASSFLLEAFF. CDR3 in DNA: TGTGCCAGCAGTTTTTTACTTGAAGCTTTCTTT.

V gene TRBV20-1 combines with J gene TRBJ1-1; weak D call: TRBD1 (6 bases). Between the trimmed V and J ends, which lost 6 bases and 3 bases, there was a span of 17 bases. The CDR3 covers 14 residues. In germline, CDR1 is DFQATT, CDR2 SNEGSKA (reference sequence). The chain's CDR3 is CSAFSTGRYTEAFF. The CDR3 DNA sequence: TGCAGTGCCTTCAGTACAGGGAGGTACACTGAAGCTTTCTTT.

The J gene is TRBJ1-3, the V gene TRBV12-3 or TRBV12-4; 10 nucleotides agree with TRBD1. This CDR3 comprises 16 residues. V was pared by 6 bases and J by 1 base, with 6 bases of the junction left unmatched. Here the CDR3 reads CASSFRDRGSGNTIYF. DNA for the CDR3: TGTGCCAGCAGCTTCCGGGACAGGGGATCTGGAAACACCATATATTTT.

This clonotype was detected many times. The rearrangement joins TRBV4-2 to TRBJ2-7; TRBD2 aligns across 7 bases. Germline loops: CDR1 LGHNA, CDR2 YNFKEQ. The CDR3 is made up of 19 amino acids. V was pared by 0 bases and J by 1 base, with 15 bases of the junction left unmatched. CDR3 loop: CASSQDPGGRESKSYEQYF. CDR3 DNA: TGTGCCAGCAGCCAAGACCCCGGCGGGCGGGAGAGTAAGTCCTACGAGCAGTACTTC.

The CDR3 is CASSHVKGRNTEAFF. The CDR3 nucleotides read TGTGCCAGCAGCCATGTCAAGGGGAGGAACACTGAAGCTTTCTTT. V usage is TRBV7-7 and J usage is TRBJ1-1, with D possibly TRBD1 on 5 matching bases. The CDR3 has 15 residues. Looked up from germline, CDR1 is SSHAT and CDR2 is FNYEAQ (reference sequence). Trimming stripped 5 bases from V and 1 base from J, with 14 bases between.

This clonotype came up many times. The chain is built from TRBV7-2 and TRBJ2-3, with 10 bases aligning to TRBD2. The CDR3 covers 15 residues. The ends lost 5 bases at V and 6 bases at J; junction bases unmatched: 8. Germline CDR1 SGHTA, CDR2 FQGNSA. The DNA for the CDR3 is TGTGCCAGCAGCCCACGAGCGGGAGGGCCGGATACGCAGTATTTT. This sequence encodes CASSPRAGGPDTQYF.

This clonotype has just one count. This chain joins TRBV10-3 and TRBJ1-1; D might be TRBD1 (5 bases). The V end lost 2 bases, the J end lost 10 bases, and 14 bases lay between the germline ends. The CDR3 has 13 amino acids. Germline V CDR1 and CDR2: ENHRY, SYGVKD. Written as DNA, the CDR3 is TGTGCCATCAGTGAGGGGGGTATCCTTGGAGCTTTCTTT. This translates into CAISEGGILGAFF.

This clonotype was observed many times. The rearrangement joins TRBV28 to TRBJ2-1; 11 bases line up with TRBD2. CDR1 and CDR2 from the germline V gene are MDHEN and SYDVKM. The CDR3 has 15 residues. After removal of 3 bases from V and 5 bases from J, the junction contained 3 bases not matched to a gene. The CDR3 loop reads CASSFLGLADNEQFF. CDR3 DNA sequence: TGTGCCAGCAGTTTCCTGGGACTAGCGGACAATGAGCAGTTCTTC.

This clonotype was seen many times. This chain links TRBV28 with TRBJ2-4; D might be TRBD2 (7 bases). V lost 4 bases, J lost 5 bases, and 30 bases lay in between. The CDR3 spans 20 residues. Germline values: CDR1 MDHEN, CDR2 SYDVKM. The CDR3 reads CASSSFTGLIRRGGENIQYF. CDR3 in DNA: TGTGCCAGCAGTTCATTTACCGGCCTAATTCGGAGAGGGGGGGAAAACATTCAGTACTTC.

The CDR3 protein is CASSYPQPGTGVFGTQYF. The CDR3 region has the DNA TGTGCCAGCAGTTACCCCCAACCCGGGACAGGGGTGTTTGGGACCCAGTACTTC. V gene TRBV28 combines with J gene TRBJ2-5, with 10 bases that match TRBD1. Per germline, CDR1 MDHEN and CDR2 SYDVKM. V was pared by 4 bases and J by 7 bases, with 18 bases of the junction left unmatched. The CDR3 has 18 amino acids.

The rearrangement joins TRBV4-1 to TRBJ1-1; D perhaps matches TRBD1 (5 bases). Trimming took 1 base from V and 5 from J, leaving 8 bases between them. This CDR3 comprises 13 residues. Germline lookup yields CDR1 MGHRA and CDR2 YSYEKL. CDR3 amino acids: CASSQGGETEAFF. The CDR3 bases are TGCGCCAGCAGCCAAGGGGGGGAGACTGAAGCTTTCTTT.

This sequence joins TRBV28 and TRBJ2-7, with 8 bases lining up with TRBD1. Trimming removed 6 bases from V and 4 bases from J; junction bases left unmatched: 11. This CDR3 region has 15 residues. In germline, CDR1 is MDHEN, CDR2 SYDVKM. CDR3 nucleotide sequence: TGTGCCAGCAGCCGGGTAGGGACAGGACCTTACGAGCAGTACTTC. Encoded protein: CASSRVGTGPYEQYF.

This clonotype was observed a few times. The chain has TRBV27 and TRBJ2-7, with TRBD1 matching 9 bases. The CDR3 contains 15 residues. Germline loops: CDR1 MNHEY, CDR2 SMNVEV (reference sequence). Unmatched junction bases numbered 11, after V lost 5 bases and J lost 6 bases. In DNA form, the CDR3 reads TGTGCCAGCAGTCAACTCGCGGGACAGGGCTCCGAGCAGTACTTC. It is translated as CASSQLAGQGSEQYF.

There are many counts of this clonotype. The chain is built from TRBV6-8 and TRBJ2-3; the match to TRBD2 covers 9 bases. V lost 6 bases to trimming and J lost 2 bases; unmatched junction nucleotides: 18. Looked up from germline, CDR1 is MNHGY and CDR2 is SAAAGT. This CDR3 contains 19 residues. Here the CDR3 reads CASSSPRLAEIRYTDTQYF. The CDR3 DNA is TGTGCCAGCAGCTCGCCCCGACTAGCGGAGATACGGTACACAGATACGCAGTATTTT.